This T cell receptor (beta chain) comes out of a study of immune evolution from preneoplasia to lung adenocarcinoma. Study-wide points: Top clone frequencies peaked in normal lung, apparently declining through invasive adenocarcinoma.

Details on this clone: As yet, its antigen is unknown.

Patients had resection in Japan or China between about 2013 and 2017. Histologic diagnosis was independently verified by two lung pathologists. Assay used: immunoSEQ multiplex PCR; TCRdb lists only in-frame clones, some missing. The table shows 2,200 or so clones, with roughly 80% occurring only once. The germline gives CDR1 MNHEY, CDR2 SMNVEV (reference sequence). The CDR3 is made up of 17 amino acids. J was trimmed by 0 bases and V by 4 bases; bases with no gene match: 11. The origin of this receptor is a person aged 60 to 85 with lung adenocarcinoma. The chain uses TRBV27 and TRBJ2-7; 8 nucleotides match TRBD1. What was sequenced was FFPE adjacent normal lung tissue. DNA of the CDR3: TGTGCCAGCAGTTCCGCCGGGACAGGCGCGGGCTCCTACGAGCAGTACTTC. It encodes CASSSAGTGAGSYEQYF.